A selection of T cell receptor beta chains follows, all from one sample in a study of shared clonotypes between healthy human individuals. The repertoire was sequenced with immunoSEQ multiplex PCR; TCRdb's copy has only in-frame clones and lacks some. The data hold some 530,000 clones, with about 84% observed a single time. The material sequenced was PBMCs. Receptor source: a woman between 40 and 55 years old in good health. Some clones in this sample may be carry-over from other donors' samples. Both conserved end residues are part of each CDR3.

J gene	V gene	CDR3 protein
TRBJ2-4	TRBV14	CASSQHSQAGGPDIQYF
TRBJ1-2	TRBV4-2	CASSWDGNYGYTF
TRBJ1-1	TRBV5-1	CASSQGTRNTEAFF
NA	TRBV29-1	CSAGGGEGYEQYF
TRBJ1-3	TRBV10-3	CAISESRTAGNTIYF
TRBJ1-5	TRBV7-2	CASSRSTGRTNQPQHF
TRBJ1-1	TRBV9	CASSVDGSGNTEAFF
TRBJ1-4	TRBV27	CASSRGTVRGEKLFF
TRBJ2-5	TRBV28	CASTGFQETQYF
TRBJ2-7	TRBV30	CAWSDGPGEQYF
TRBJ2-1	TRBV11-3	CASSEDGYNEQFF
TRBJ1-4	TRBV18	CASSPAPGGANEKLFF
TRBJ2-7	TRBV25-1	CASSTGQVGSYEQYF
TRBJ2-3	TRBV7-6	CASRLGHTDTQYF
TRBJ2-2	TRBV30	CAWVRTGELFF
TRBJ1-2	TRBV19	CASKRTGTLDYGYTF
TRBJ1-4	TRBV5-1	CASSWTAQGGREKLFF
TRBJ1-3	TRBV18	CASSPPFREESGNTIYF
TRBJ2-5	TRBV6-6	CASSYARATEQETQYF
TRBJ2-3	TRBV7-2	CASSLEPLDTQYF
TRBJ2-1	TRBV6-6	CASTLAGASSYNEQFF
TRBJ2-7	TRBV11-2	CASSFSLYEQYF
TRBJ2-3	TRBV4-1	CASSQESDQPSNTQYF
TRBJ2-2	TRBV29-1	CSASKGTNTGELFF
TRBJ2-7	TRBV11-1	CASSLGDRRGEQYF
TRBJ2-3	TRBV9	CASSVRDRTTDTQYF
TRBJ2-1	TRBV20-1	CTPFVNEQFF
TRBJ2-7	TRBV4-1	CASSQVPLAGPSYEQYF
TRBJ1-2	TRBV29-1	CSVQQGYGYTF
TRBJ2-1	TRBV19	CASSINPGLSSYNEQFF
TRBJ2-2	TRBV9	CASSVIAGPNTGELFF
TRBJ1-5	TRBV2	CASSVGARGLQPQHF
TRBJ1-1	TRBV5-4	CASSWGGGGNTEAFF
TRBJ2-3	TRBV2	CASSTLSTDTQYF
TRBJ2-7	TRBV11-2	CASTRGADRSYEQYF
TRBJ2-5	TRBV5-1	CASSPAGGEETQYF
TRBJ2-7	TRBV27	CASSLRPLGEQYF
TRBJ2-7	TRBV18	CASSSSRSSYEQYF
TRBJ2-3	TRBV2	CASSVGRSTDTQYF
TRBJ1-4	TRBV30	CAWSVGAVDEKLFF
TRBJ2-7	TRBV7-6	CASSPGTTTYEQYF
TRBJ1-3	TRBV4-2	CASSLAGGSGNTIYF
TRBJ1-2	TRBV28	CASSLNFRAVYGYTF
TRBJ1-5	TRBV2	CASSEDTRNQPQHF
TRBJ1-2	TRBV27	CASSTGLGGYTF
TRBJ1-1	TRBV7-9	CASSLSWDRGLGTEAFF
TRBJ2-5	TRBV5-1	CASSLAFSVETQYF
TRBJ2-1	TRBV6-5	CASSRLADSYNEQFF
TRBJ1-6	TRBV30	CAWSVVEASRSPLHF